A selection of T cell receptor beta chains follows, all from one sample in a study of Graves' ophthalmopathy and Graves' hyperthyroidism. Via MiXCR, TCRdb re-called the multiplex PCR reads, giving one row per CDR3 protein. The data contain about 370,000 distinct CDR3 sequences, 17% of them singletons. The sample taken for sequencing was peripheral blood. These TCRs come from an adult woman with stable Graves' hyperthyroidism. Each CDR3 is given with its conserved first and last residue. The D gene is left open where the match is weak. Clone size appears in some rows only: once, few, many, or a class for an expanded clone.

few | TRBJ2-7 | TRBD1 | TRBV5-1 | CASSLGQGAWDEQYF | TGCGCCAGCAGCTTGGGACAGGGGGCGTGGGACGAGCAGTACTTC
many | TRBJ2-2 | . | TRBV12-3/TRBV12-4 | CASSSQGYTGELFF | TGTGCCAGCAGTTCACAGGGTTACACCGGGGAGCTGTTTTTT
. | TRBJ2-7 | TRBD1 | TRBV28 | CASRGQGGRYEQYF | TGTGCCAGCAGGGGACAGGGAGGAAGGTACGAGCAGTACTTC
many | TRBJ1-5 | . | TRBV20-1 | CSARVDNNQPQHF | TGCAGTGCTAGGGTGGACAACAATCAGCCCCAGCATTTT
many | TRBJ2-7 | TRBD1 | TRBV20-1 | CSASGTATYEQYF | TGCAGTGCTTCCGGGACAGCCACCTACGAGCAGTACTTC
many | TRBJ2-4 | . | TRBV6-1 | CASSDRFAKNIQYF | TGTGCCAGCAGTGACAGGTTTGCCAAAAACATTCAGTACTTC
many | TRBJ2-7 | TRBD1 | TRBV28 | CATEDRAYPYEQYF | TGTGCCACCGAGGACAGGGCTTATCCCTACGAGCAGTACTTC
many | TRBJ2-2 | . | TRBV2 | CASSKESTSTGELFF | TGTGCCAGCAGTAAGGAGTCCACCTCCACCGGGGAGCTGTTTTTT
few | TRBJ1-2 | TRBD1 | TRBV18 | CASSPGTGGGFGGYTF | TGTGCCAGCTCACCAGGGACAGGTGGAGGATTCGGTGGCTACACCTTC
many | TRBJ2-7 | TRBD2 | TRBV10-1 | CASSESTSGRYEQYF | TGCGCCAGCAGTGAGTCGACTAGCGGGAGGTACGAGCAGTACTTC
many | TRBJ1-3 | TRBD1 | TRBV25-1 | CASSSTRGSGNTIYF | TGTGCCAGCAGTTCAACCAGGGGGTCTGGAAACACCATATATTTT
few | TRBJ2-7 | . | TRBV11-2 | CASSRTVRTYEQYF | TGTGCCAGCAGCAGGACAGTCAGAACCTACGAGCAGTACTTC
many | TRBJ1-2 | TRBD1 | TRBV19 | CASTQDRVMNGYTF | TGTGCCAGTACCCAGGACAGGGTCATGAATGGCTACACCTTC
many | TRBJ2-7 | . | TRBV4-1 | CASSQTNVGIERNSYEQYF | TGCGCCAGCAGCCAAACCAACGTTGGCATAGAAAGAAACTCCTACGAGCAGTACTTC
. | TRBJ2-2 | TRBD1 | TRBV10-3 | CAISEPQGTGGGLVNTGELFF | TGTGCCATCAGTGAGCCGCAAGGGACAGGGGGTGGATTAGTGAACACCGGGGAGCTGTTTTTT
many | TRBJ1-1 | . | TRBV6-2/TRBV6-3 | CASSYQRNTEAFF | TGTGCCAGCAGTTATCAGCGGAACACTGAAGCTTTCTTT
. | TRBJ2-7 | TRBD2 | TRBV6-1 | CASRPGTSPYEQYF | TGTGCCAGCCGACCCGGGACTAGCCCTTACGAGCAGTACTTC
. | TRBJ2-2 | TRBD1 | TRBV5-6 | CASRRTGGPNTGELFF | TGTGCCAGCAGACGCACAGGGGGGCCGAACACCGGGGAGCTGTTTTTT
many | TRBJ1-6 | . | TRBV6-2/TRBV6-3 | CASSPPGSPPLHF | TGTGCCAGCAGCCCCCCCGGATCGCCACCCCTCCACTTT
. | TRBJ2-2 | . | TRBV7-8 | CASSLYAGAGGELFF | TGTGCCAGCAGCCTTTACGCGGGGGCCGGCGGGGAGCTGTTTTTT
. | TRBJ2-5 | TRBD2 | TRBV12-3/TRBV12-4 | CASSSLAGAQETQYF | TGTGCCAGCAGTTCCCTAGCGGGGGCCCAAGAGACCCAGTACTTC
. | TRBJ1-2 | TRBD1 | TRBV2 | CASSPSGTGRNYGYTF | TGTGCCAGCAGTCCCTCCGGGACAGGGCGCAACTATGGCTACACCTTC
many | TRBJ1-3 | . | TRBV5-1 | CASSPGQSTGNTIYF | TGCGCCAGCAGCCCAGGACAGTCCACTGGAAACACCATATATTTT
many | TRBJ1-1 | . | TRBV28 | CASSPGPGHPTMNTEAFF | TGTGCCAGCAGTCCTGGCCCGGGACACCCGACCATGAACACTGAAGCTTTCTTT
many | TRBJ1-2 | TRBD1 | TRBV6-1 | CASSRTGGRGDGYTF | TGTGCCAGCAGTAGAACAGGGGGTAGAGGAGATGGCTACACCTTC
many | TRBJ1-5 | . | TRBV28 | CASSSIGGRNQPQHF | TGTGCCAGCAGTTCTATAGGGGGGCGCAATCAGCCCCAGCATTTT
few | TRBJ2-7 | TRBD2 | TRBV11-2 | CASSLDRPGTSGPAYEQYF | TGTGCCAGCAGCTTAGACCGTCCCGGGACTAGCGGACCTGCCTACGAGCAGTACTTC
. | TRBJ2-7 | . | TRBV10-3 | CAISAGRFGEQYF | TGTGCCATCAGTGCGGGACGGTTCGGGGAGCAGTACTTC
many | TRBJ1-5 | . | TRBV20-1 | CSASVVLGQPQHF | TGCAGTGCTAGTGTGGTTTTGGGCCAGCCCCAGCATTTT
many | TRBJ2-7 | . | TRBV6-2/TRBV6-3 | CASTPRQFSYEQYF | TGTGCCAGCACCCCCCGACAGTTCTCCTACGAGCAGTACTTC
many | TRBJ2-7 | . | TRBV6-5 | CASSPVGVPYEQYF | TGTGCCAGCAGCCCCGTGGGGGTCCCCTACGAGCAGTACTTC
many | TRBJ2-7 | . | TRBV10-3 | CAISAGVPSYEQYF | TGTGCCATCAGTGCCGGAGTTCCCTCCTACGAGCAGTACTTC
many | TRBJ1-1 | . | TRBV11-2 | CASSLDMGGGTEAFF | TGTGCCAGCAGCTTAGATATGGGGGGCGGCACTGAAGCTTTCTTT
many | TRBJ1-6 | . | TRBV11-2 | CASSSEPGNNSPLHF | TGTGCCAGCAGCTCCGAGCCGGGAAATAATTCACCCCTCCACTTT
many | TRBJ2-5 | . | TRBV28 | CASSPQRGGSETQYF | TGTGCCAGCAGTCCTCAGAGAGGGGGGTCAGAGACCCAGTACTTC
. | TRBJ2-7 | TRBD2 | TRBV28 | CASSLFSGTSGYEQYF | TGTGCCAGCAGTTTATTCTCTGGGACTAGCGGTTACGAGCAGTACTTC
many | TRBJ1-2 | . | TRBV28 | CASSLGASNYGYTF | TGTGCCAGCAGTTTGGGGGCATCAAACTATGGCTACACCTTC
many | TRBJ2-1 | . | TRBV28 | CASRSGGDDSYNEQFF | TGTGCCAGCAGGTCAGGGGGGGACGATTCCTACAATGAGCAGTTCTTC
. | TRBJ1-6 | TRBD1 | TRBV7-2 | CASSSRTRRQGKNSPLHF | TGTGCCAGCAGCTCCCGAACGCGGCGACAGGGAAAAAATTCACCCCTCCACTTT
many | TRBJ1-2 | . | TRBV27 | CASSSNGNYGYTF | TGTGCCAGCAGTTCCAACGGTAACTATGGCTACACCTTC
many | TRBJ2-7 | . | TRBV20-1 | CSARDPRVASYEQYF | TGCAGTGCCAGAGATCCCCGGGTTGCCTCCTACGAGCAGTACTTC
. | TRBJ2-2 | . | TRBV5-1 | CASSFPEAGELFF | TGCGCCAGCAGCTTCCCGGAAGCCGGGGAGCTGTTTTTT
many | TRBJ1-5 | TRBD1 | TRBV6-2/TRBV6-3 | CASSKGTARRKGQPQHF | TGTGCCAGCAGTAAAGGGACAGCCCGGAGGAAGGGTCAGCCCCAGCATTTT
many | TRBJ2-7 | . | TRBV2 | CASSERSGAYVGENF | TGTGCCAGCAGTGAGAGAAGCGGAGCCTATGTGGGGGAGAACTTC
many | TRBJ1-3 | . | TRBV19 | CASSAGNTIYF | TGTGCCAGTAGCGCTGGAAACACCATATATTTT
many | TRBJ2-4 | . | TRBV6-2/TRBV6-3 | CASSYGTDIQYF | TGTGCCAGCAGTTACGGGACGGACATTCAGTACTTC